This record looks at one TCR beta chain sequence and its context. This clone's antigen is unknown. No qualities accompany the bases; no much larger clone lies one base away. From a lookup of the germline V gene (reference sequence), CDR1 and CDR2 are GTSNPN and SVGIG. Spanning cysteine to phenylalanine, the CDR3 consists of 11 amino acids. Only the CDR3 part of the read is kept: 33 bases, read in frame from the first base. V ends up 2 bases short and J 12 bases short, with an unmatched junction base count of 4. These data originate in a study of T cells in tumors after PD-1 blockade (dated by TCRdb to 2018 to 2020). With regard to the full study: Exclusion criteria were prior checkpoint blockade, use of systemic immunosuppressants, or recent radiotherapy or other anti-cancer therapy within 4 weeks. Patients received pembrolizumab 200 mg every 3 weeks or cemiplimab 350 mg every 2 weeks. Some patients also continued taking vismodegib 150 mg daily during anti-PD-1 treatment. On average, peripheral blood samples had some 110,000 TCR templates (range about 24,000-280,000) and 35,000 to 40,000 unique clonotypes. The study performed paired single-cell RNA and TCR sequencing on site-matched tumors from BCC or SCC patients before and after anti-PD-1 therapy. To compare clonotypes in blood and tumor, bulk TCR sequencing was done on around eleven peripheral blood samples taken from several patients. RECIST version 1.1 was used to evaluate clinical response. Study-level results and caveats: Around two fifths of tumor TCR clonotypes were detected in blood, and some novel exhausted tumor clones were observed in pre-treatment blood, which was taken as suggesting peripheral recruitment. The source of novel T cell clones was not identified and could include lymphoid organs or rare unexpanded clones within the tumor or its periphery.

Deep TCRbeta sequencing was performed with the immunoSEQ platform. The paper's data handling went like this. Only productive rearrangements were exported from the immunoSEQ Analyzer for downstream analysis. T cell phenotypes were assigned to bulk TCRbeta clonotypes by matching the clonotypes to single-cell RNA+TCR-seq clones with the same TCRbeta sequence. Clone enrichment in tumor was calculated as tumor frequency divided by PBMC frequency from bulk TCR sequencing. TCRs were grouped by GLIPH into specificity groups, defined as clusters of distinct TCRs likely recognizing common antigens via shared CDR3 motifs. TCRdb obtained this table from immuneACCESS and retained in-frame rearrangements with V and J assigned. These tables miss some clones; where compared with another copy, unresolved V genes account for less than half of the shortfall, and the remainder is unexplained. From that table come the V and J calls and clone size; the DNA was used to work out D and trimming. For this sample the table gives around 60,000 clones, of which around four fifths were detected only once. 13% of the sample rests with the top ten.

This specimen's time point label, per the study, means: before anti-PD-1 therapy. Genomic DNA extracted from tumor biopsies or peripheral blood was used for bulk TCRbeta sequencing, with input ranging from roughly 600 ng to 6,004 ng. Every patient had histologically proven advanced or metastatic basal or squamous cell carcinoma and was a poor candidate for surgical resection. The basal cell carcinoma cohort was made up of under twelve patients, and bulk tumor TCR sequencing was performed for 7 to 9 of these patients. The sequence was collected from a human donor with basal cell carcinoma. The chain uses TRBV30 and TRBJ2-1; 7 of the junction bases match TRBD1. The sequencing here drew on PBMCs, taken before anti-PD-1 treatment. The CDR3 region: CAWSPGQRQFF. In nucleotides, the sequence is TGTGCCTGGAGTCCGGGACAGAGGCAGTTCTTC.